Listed below are T cell receptor beta chains from one sample, sequenced in a study of cytomegalovirus exposure and HLA in healthy donors. Assay: immunoSEQ multiplex PCR; the TCRdb copy retains only in-frame clones and omits some. This sample carries some 170,000 clones, around 69% of them seen once, and the ten largest clones take 2.8%. The sequencing input was PBMCs. These receptors all stem from a woman in her twenties or thirties in good health and CMV-seronegative. Each CDR3 is given with its conserved first and last residue. Fields, in order: D gene, clone size, V gene, J gene, CDR3 protein, CDR3 DNA. D genes are given only for firm matches. The size of a clone is reported for some rows only, either as once, few or many, or as a class for expanded clones.

>TRBD1|NA|TRBV28|TRBJ1-3
CASSPGDRGLNTIYF
TGTGCCAGCAGCCCCGGGGACAGGGGGCTGAACACCATATATTTT
>NA|NA|TRBV5-1|TRBJ2-7
CASSRDTGNTLRYAQYF
TGCGCCAGCAGCCGGGACACTGGTAATACCCTACGATATGCGCAGTACTTC
>TRBD2|NA|TRBV7-9|TRBJ2-1
CASSLAVRLAGGNEQFF
TGTGCCAGCAGCTTAGCGGTACGACTAGCGGGGGGCAATGAGCAGTTCTTC
>TRBD1|NA|TRBV27|TRBJ1-6
CASNSGGRYNSPLHF
TGTGCCAGCAACTCAGGGGGCAGGTATAATTCACCCCTCCACTTT
>NA|few|TRBV5-1|TRBJ2-2
CASSYSRDLYGGELFF
TGCGCCAGCAGCTATAGCCGGGACTTATATGGCGGGGAGCTGTTTTTT
>TRBD1|NA|TRBV25-1|TRBJ1-2
CASSDLQGRGYTF
TGTGCCAGCAGTGATCTACAGGGGAGAGGCTACACCTTC
>NA|NA|TRBV9|TRBJ2-1
CASSVGQLGSEQFF
TGTGCCAGCAGCGTAGGGCAGCTAGGATCGGAGCAGTTCTTC
>TRBD1|NA|TRBV29-1|TRBJ1-3
CSVEEVTGVLGNTIYF
TGCAGCGTTGAAGAGGTGACAGGGGTTCTCGGAAACACCATATATTTT
>NA|NA|TRBV5-1|TRBJ2-7
CASSLADLNYEQYF
TGCGCCAGCAGCTTGGCCGACTTGAACTACGAGCAGTACTTC
>NA|few|TRBV19|TRBJ1-1
CASSYSGGNTEAFF
TGTGCCAGTAGTTATTCGGGGGGAAACACTGAAGCTTTCTTT
>TRBD1|NA|TRBV7-7|TRBJ2-7
CASSLRFYRGSYEQYF
TGTGCCAGCAGCTTACGTTTCTACAGGGGGTCCTACGAGCAGTACTTC
>TRBD1|NA|TRBV28|TRBJ1-2
CASSIGTGGHYGYTF
TGTGCCAGCAGTATAGGCACAGGGGGGCACTATGGCTACACCTTC
>NA|NA|TRBV28|TRBJ1-1
CAHRDLKDTEAFF
TGTGCACACAGGGACCTCAAGGACACTGAAGCTTTCTTT
>TRBD2|NA|TRBV9|TRBJ2-3
CASSVSGRSTDTQYF
TGTGCCAGCAGCGTCAGCGGGAGGAGCACAGATACGCAGTATTTT
>NA|NA|TRBV15|TRBJ2-1
CATSRDRGAYNEQFF
TGTGCCACCAGCAGAGATCGCGGCGCCTACAATGAGCAGTTCTTC
>NA|NA|TRBV5-1|TRBJ2-5
CASSDRRDGGIRETQYF
TGCGCCAGCAGCGATCGTAGGGACGGGGGTATTCGGGAGACCCAGTACTTC
>NA|NA|TRBV19|TRBJ1-5
CASTDGGHQPQHF
TGTGCCAGTACCGACGGGGGGCATCAGCCCCAGCATTTT
>NA|NA|TRBV20-1|TRBJ2-5
CSARDSETQYF
TGCAGTGCTAGAGATTCGGAGACCCAGTACTTC
>TRBD2|NA|TRBV7-6|TRBJ2-5
CASSLGGQETQYF
TGTGCCAGCAGCCTCGGGGGGCAAGAGACCCAGTACTTC
>NA|NA|TRBV7-9|TRBJ1-1
CASSPAGRMNTEAFF
TGTGCCAGCAGCCCGGCTGGCAGGATGAACACTGAAGCTTTCTTT
>NA|NA|TRBV27|TRBJ1-1
CASSLWGTWSDTEAFF
TGTGCCAGCAGTTTATGGGGGACTTGGTCGGATACTGAAGCTTTCTTT
>TRBD1|few|TRBV5-4|TRBJ2-6
CASSFFVGGAGANVLTF
TGTGCCAGCAGCTTCTTTGTAGGGGGCGCTGGGGCCAACGTCCTGACTTTC
>TRBD1|once|TRBV14|TRBJ2-2
CASSQTRGPTGVLGELFF
TGTGCCAGCAGCCAAACCCGTGGCCCAACAGGGGTGCTTGGGGAGCTGTTTTTT
>NA|NA|TRBV9|TRBJ1-4
CAGSVGLLQRGANEKLFF
TGTGCCGGCAGCGTGGGACTGCTACAGAGAGGGGCTAATGAAAAACTGTTTTTT
>TRBD1|NA|TRBV11-2|TRBJ1-4
CASSLVPQGGDEKLFF
TGTGCCAGCAGCTTAGTGCCTCAAGGGGGCGATGAAAAACTGTTTTTT
>NA|few|TRBV2|TRBJ1-1
CASSDTDTEAFF
TGTGCCAGCAGTGACACAGACACTGAAGCTTTCTTT
>NA|NA|TRBV27|TRBJ2-7
CASSLSFLEEQYF
TGTGCCAGCAGTTTATCGTTTTTAGAGGAGCAGTACTTC
>NA|NA|TRBV5-6|TRBJ2-2
CASSLVAGELFF
TGTGCCAGCAGCTTGGTCGCCGGGGAGCTGTTTTTT
>NA|few|TRBV9|TRBJ2-7
CASSLSPGVEQYF
TGTGCCAGCAGCCTCTCCCCCGGGGTCGAGCAGTACTTC
>NA|NA|TRBV6-5|TRBJ2-7
CASSYATGRTYEQYF
TGTGCCAGCAGTTATGCCACAGGGCGAACCTACGAGCAGTACTTC
>TRBD1|NA|TRBV5-6|TRBJ1-2
CASSVTGGFYGYTF
TGTGCCAGCAGCGTGACAGGGGGATTTTATGGCTACACCTTC
>NA|NA|TRBV5-6|TRBJ2-5
CASSKDSKTTQYF
TGTGCCAGCAGCAAGGACAGTAAGACGACCCAGTACTTC
>TRBD1|NA|TRBV4-3|TRBJ2-1
CASSHGTATYNEQLF
TGCGCCAGCAGCCATGGGACAGCGACCTACAATGAGCAGCTCTTC
>NA|once|TRBV7-6|TRBJ2-3
CASSSLGPDTDTQYF
TGTGCCAGCAGCTCACTAGGTCCCGACACAGATACGCAGTATTTT
>NA|NA|TRBV6-1|TRBJ2-7
CASSSTDTYEQYF
TGTGCCAGCAGCTCGACAGATACCTACGAGCAGTACTTC
>NA|once|TRBV28|TRBJ2-1
CAIKTGSYNEQFF
TGTGCCATAAAGACAGGCTCCTACAATGAGCAGTTCTTC
>TRBD2|NA|TRBV4-3|TRBJ2-3
CASSQGRLAGGTSTDTQYF
TGCGCCAGCAGCCAGGGAAGATTAGCGGGGGGAACTAGCACAGATACGCAGTATTTT